This TCR beta chain originates from a study of blood T cell repertoires in COVID-19 (dated by TCRdb to about 2020). Concerning the study at large: Samples from collaborators originated in the United States, Italy and Spain and spanned both the acute and convalescent phases of COVID-19. The prospective study material was composed of cDNA or gDNA derived from T cells, B-cell-depleted T cells, or PBMCs. Deeply sampled blood TCRbeta repertoires from subjects exposed to, actively infected with, or recovered from COVID-19 were included in the dataset. The repertoires were released in a freely available public database meant as a resource for research on the immune response to SARS-CoV-2. The samples were drawn from the first 160 participants of the ongoing ImmuneRACE study and from under 1,500 subjects provided by 6 global collaborators. Nearly every sample came with metadata listing a de-identified subject ID, COVID-19 status, age in years and sex. Where HLA class I and class II types were available, the types were taken from metadata supplied by the sample provider, not from assay-based typing. Study-level results and caveats: The amount of clinical and demographic metadata varied by source and participant and was provided uncurated.

TCRbeta CDR3 regions were amplified from genomic DNA by means of the immunoSEQ Assay, a bias-controlled multiplex PCR. The paper's data handling went like this. The number of nucleated cells in each sample was estimated by amplification of reference gene primers within the assay. To quantify the absolute abundance of each unique TCRbeta CDR3 rearrangement, sequence reads were collapsed and filtered. For each sample, productive Simpson clonality was calculated as the square root of Simpson's diversity index across productive rearrangements. This immuneACCESS table, as held by TCRdb, lists in-frame sequences with V and J called but not all clones. Of the missing ones, under half trace to an unresolved V gene in checked studies; the others have no known cause. For V, J and clone size, that table is used; D and trimming come from the DNA. Present in this sample are fewer than 110,000 clones, roughly 89% of which were seen just once. 17% of the sample belongs to the ten largest clones.

According to the germline V gene (reference sequence), CDR1 reads SGHKS and CDR2 reads YYEKEE. The junction shows trimming of 6 bases on V and 1 base on J, and the gene matches do not reach 9 bases of it. The CDR3 contains 16 residues, cysteine and phenylalanine counted. Only the CDR3 part of the read is kept: 48 bases, read in frame from the first base. This clone appeared once. It lacks a known antigen. No much larger clone exists at a distance of one base, and base qualities are not known. Whole blood was collected in K2EDTA tubes by collaborating institutions according to the institutions' own protocols. Collaborator samples were shipped for TCRbeta analysis as frozen whole blood, isolated PBMCs, or DNA extracted from either sample type.

This clonotype was sampled from an elderly woman in a cohort sampled during active COVID-19. The sample taken for sequencing was peripheral blood. The sequence joins TRBV5-5 to TRBJ2-2; the junction holds 7 bases that match TRBD1. The DNA reads TGTGCCAGCACCCCGCGAGGGGGCTTGAACACCGGGGAGCTGTTTTTT. It translates to CASTPRGGLNTGELFF.